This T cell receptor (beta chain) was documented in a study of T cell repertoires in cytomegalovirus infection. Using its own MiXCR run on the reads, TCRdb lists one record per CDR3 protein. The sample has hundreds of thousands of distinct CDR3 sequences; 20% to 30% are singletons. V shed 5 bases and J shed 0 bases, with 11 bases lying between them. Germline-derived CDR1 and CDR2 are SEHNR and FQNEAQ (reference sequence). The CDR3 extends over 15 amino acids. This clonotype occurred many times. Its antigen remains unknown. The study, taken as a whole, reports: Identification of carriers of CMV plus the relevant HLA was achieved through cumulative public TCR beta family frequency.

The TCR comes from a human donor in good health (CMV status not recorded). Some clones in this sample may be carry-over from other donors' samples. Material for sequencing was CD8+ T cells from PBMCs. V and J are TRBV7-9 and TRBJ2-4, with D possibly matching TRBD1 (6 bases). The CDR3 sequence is CASSTTGLAKNIQYF. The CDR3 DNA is TGTGCCAGCAGCACGACAGGACTAGCCAAAAACATTCAGTACTTC.